The 23 T cell receptor beta chains below come from one sample, sequenced in a study of cytomegalovirus exposure and HLA in healthy donors. 13 Jbeta primers and 60 Vbeta primers were used for the PCR. Assay used: immunoSEQ multiplex PCR; TCRdb lists only in-frame clones, some missing. This table holds under 200,000 clones, about 77% found once. Sequenced input: PBMCs. The receptors were gathered from a man aged 60 to 75 in good health and CMV-seronegative.

This chain joins TRBV4-3 and TRBJ1-4, with TRBD1 matching over 8 bases. The CDR3 contains 15 residues. V lost 4 bases and J lost 8; bases outside the gene matches: 9. Germline V gene lookup returns CDR1 LGHNA and CDR2 YSLEER. CDR3 amino acids: CASSPLGGQGEKLFF. The CDR3 region has the DNA TGCGCCAGCAGCCCCCTAGGTGGACAGGGCGAAAAACTGTTTTTT.

The chain carries TRBV10-3 and TRBJ2-5; 11 bases fit TRBD1. Germline-derived CDR1 and CDR2 are ENHRY and SYGVKD. This CDR3 comprises 16 residues. V was pared by 4 bases and J by 1 base, with 5 bases of the junction left unmatched. The CDR3 region has the DNA TGTGCCATCAGTGCGGTCGGGACAGGGGGCCAAGAGACCCAGTACTTC. Amino acid sequence: CAISAVGTGGQETQYF.

The chain couples TRBV19 to TRBJ2-1, with a possible D match to TRBD1 (6 bases). From germline, CDR1 is LNHDA and CDR2 SQIVND (reference sequence). This CDR3 contains 16 residues. The V end was cut by 4 bases, the J end by 0 bases, with 13 bases between. DNA for the CDR3: TGTGCCAGTAGTACAGGACAGTTGAGCTCCTACAATGAGCAGTTCTTC. Protein sequence: CASSTGQLSSYNEQFF.

This clone was recorded once. J is TRBJ2-2 and V is TRBV6-1, with 8 nucleotides matching TRBD1. The trim removed 11 bases at V and 1 base at J, leaving 9 bases unmatched. Germline assignment: CDR1 MNHNS and CDR2 SASEGT. This CDR3 has 15 amino acids. CDR3 protein: CAVLSGTGNTGELFF. CDR3 DNA sequence: TGTGCCGTCCTGTCCGGGACAGGGAACACCGGGGAGCTGTTTTTT.

This chain connects TRBV2 to TRBJ2-1; TRBD2 aligns across 7 bases. The V gene's germline CDR1 is SNHLY and CDR2 FYNNEI. This CDR3 contains 12 residues. Trimming at V came to 7 bases and at J to 8 bases, leaving 5 bases not matched to a gene. The CDR3 reads CASTGREDEQFF. DNA of the CDR3: TGTGCCAGCACCGGCCGGGAGGATGAGCAGTTCTTC.

V gene TRBV19 combines with J gene TRBJ1-1; TRBD1 is a possible D gene (5 bases). The germline V and J ends were trimmed by 5 bases and 0 bases, with 19 bases remaining between them. The CDR3 is 17 residues long. Germline V CDR1 and CDR2: LNHDA, SQIVND (reference sequence). The CDR3, as DNA: TGTGCCAGTAGTCCCCCTGGGGGGAGGTCCCTGAACACTGAAGCTTTCTTT. As protein: CASSPPGGRSLNTEAFF.

The chain combines TRBV19 with TRBJ2-2; TRBD1 agrees at 9 bases. J lost 3 bases, V lost 8 bases, and 10 bases had no gene match. This CDR3 has 16 amino acids. CDR1 and CDR2 from the germline V gene are LNHDA and SQIVND (reference sequence). The CDR3 DNA reads as TGTGCCAGTGGCCAACAGGGGGCAATGTACACCGGGGAGCTGTTTTTT. This gives the protein CASGQQGAMYTGELFF.

This clone was counted a few times. V is TRBV11-2 and J is TRBJ2-5, with D unclear. Trimming removed 1 base at V and 5 bases at J, with 8 bases between. The CDR3 is made up of 13 amino acids. Per germline, CDR1 SGHAT and CDR2 FQNNGV. CDR3: CASSLVTVETQYF. DNA for the CDR3: TGTGCCAGCAGCTTAGTAACAGTCGAGACCCAGTACTTC.

This clone was recorded many times. This chain uses TRBV4-1 with TRBJ2-3; TRBD1 matches 10 bases. The ends lost 6 bases at V and 0 bases at J; junction bases unmatched: 6. The germline gives CDR1 MGHRA, CDR2 YSYEKL. The CDR3 is made up of 16 amino acids. Here the CDR3 reads CASSGGQGISTDTQYF. The CDR3 DNA is TGCGCCAGCAGTGGGGGACAGGGGATAAGCACAGATACGCAGTATTTT.

The V and J genes are TRBV25-1 and TRBJ2-2; 8 bases align to TRBD1. The germline V gene has CDR1 MGHDK and CDR2 SYGVNS. Trimming took 7 bases from V and 6 from J; bases not matched to a gene: 7. The CDR3 covers 14 residues. The CDR3 DNA sequence: TGTGCCAGCAAGACTGACAGGGGTTCCGGGGAGCTGTTTTTT. This encodes CASKTDRGSGELFF. The variable domain in full, completed from reference TRBV25-1 and TRBJ2-2, reads EADIYQTPRYLVIGTGKKITLECSQTMGHDKMYWYQQDPGMELHLIHYSYGVNSTEKGDLSSESTVSRIRTEHFPLTLESARPSHTSQYLCASKTDRGSGELFFGEGSRLTVL.

The chain links TRBV7-9 to TRBJ1-3; D perhaps matches TRBD1 (5 bases). V shed 6 bases and J shed 1 base, with 10 bases lying between them. The V gene's germline CDR1 is SEHNR and CDR2 FQNEAQ (reference sequence). The CDR3 is 14 amino acids. CDR3 residues: CASRPGGSGNTIYF. The DNA for the CDR3 is TGTGCCAGCAGACCCGGGGGTTCTGGAAACACCATATATTTT. Complete variable domain (other parts from reference TRBV7-9 and TRBJ1-3): DTGVSQNPRHKITKRGQNVTFRCDPISEHNRLYWYRQTLGQGPEFLTYFQNEAQLEKSRLLSDRFSAERPKGSFSTLEIQRTEQGDSAMYLCASRPGGSGNTIYFGEGSWLTVV.

In nucleotides, the CDR3 is TGTGCCAGCTCACCGTGGGGCAGCAATCAGCCCCAGCATTTT. It yields the protein CASSPWGSNQPQHF. The V call is TRBV18, the J call TRBJ1-5; maybe TRBD1 (5 bases). Trimming took off 3 bases at V and 1 base at J, with 7 bases between the two ends. CDR1 and CDR2 from the germline V gene are KGHSH and LQKENI. The CDR3 runs 14 residues. The full variable domain, in which reference TRBV18 and TRBJ1-5 provide the parts outside the CDR3, is NAGVMQNPRHLVRRRGQEARLRCSPMKGHSHVYWYRQLPEEGLKFMVYLQKENIIDESGMPKERFSAEFPKEGPSILRIQQVVRGDSAAYFCASSPWGSNQPQHFGDGTRLSIL.

The V call is TRBV27, the J call TRBJ2-1; no reliable D call. Trimming took 2 bases from V and 3 from J, leaving 11 bases between them. This CDR3 contains 15 residues. In germline, CDR1 is MNHEY, CDR2 SMNVEV (reference sequence). The CDR3 loop is CASSLDSSGYNEQFF. In DNA form, the CDR3 reads TGTGCCAGCAGTTTAGACTCATCGGGCTACAATGAGCAGTTCTTC.

The V call is TRBV5-4, the J call TRBJ1-2; the match to TRBD1 covers 11 bases. CDR3 size: 18 residues. CDR1 is SGHNT, CDR2 YYREEE, per germline (reference sequence). V shed 4 bases and J 2 bases; nucleotides not matched to a gene: 13. CDR3 amino acids: CASSRLGTGGSLNYGYTF. Here the CDR3 DNA reads TGTGCCAGCAGCCGACTCGGGACAGGGGGTTCGCTAAACTATGGCTACACCTTC.

The table lists this clone with a count of one. The chain couples TRBV27 to TRBJ1-5; 7 bases map to TRBD1. The CDR3 totals 15 residues. Germline loops: CDR1 MNHEY, CDR2 SMNVEV (reference sequence). Trimming at V came to 4 bases and at J to 1 base, leaving 4 bases not matched to a gene. CDR3 amino acids: CASSYDRVSNQPQHF. The DNA for the CDR3 is TGTGCCAGCAGTTACGACAGGGTGAGCAATCAGCCCCAGCATTTT.

This clone was seen only a few times. The chain carries TRBV7-2 and TRBJ2-7; D is possibly TRBD1 (5 bases). CDR1 SGHTA and CDR2 FQGNSA come from the germline V gene. V dropped 1 base and J dropped 4 bases, with 14 bases sitting between them. CDR3 length equals 15 residues. Written as DNA, the CDR3 is TGTGCCAGCAGCTTAGAATGGGCAGGGTCTTACGAGCAGTACTTC. Amino acid sequence: CASSLEWAGSYEQYF.

This chain links TRBV28 with TRBJ2-7; tentative D call: TRBD1 (5 bases). Germline CDR1 and CDR2: MDHEN and SYDVKM. CDR3 length: 12 amino acids. The V gene lost 3 bases and the J gene lost 4 bases, with 7 bases spanning the gap. This chain's CDR3 is CASSLGRYEQYF. Written as DNA, the CDR3 is TGTGCCAGCAGTTTGGGGCGTTACGAGCAGTACTTC.

The rearrangement joins TRBV10-2 to TRBJ2-5; 13 positions match TRBD2. Per the germline V gene, CDR1 is WSHSY and CDR2 is SAAADI. V shed 5 bases and J 5 bases; nucleotides not matched to a gene: 8. The CDR3 runs 16 residues. The CDR3 DNA reads as TGCGCCAGCAGTAAAACGACTAGCGGGGGGCAGGAGACCCAGTACTTC. Translation gives CASSKTTSGGQETQYF.

V usage is TRBV7-2 and J usage is TRBJ1-2; 8 bases align to TRBD1. This CDR3 region has 13 residues. Germline CDR1 reads SGHTA; CDR2 reads FQGNSA. V lost 5 bases and J lost 7; bases outside the gene matches: 6. Here the CDR3 reads CASSPRTGPGYTF. The CDR3 DNA sequence: TGTGCCAGCAGCCCTCGGACAGGGCCTGGCTACACCTTC.

The chain is built from TRBV11-2 and TRBJ1-4; D possibly corresponds to TRBD1 (6 bases). Trimming took off 3 bases at V and 3 bases at J, with 8 bases between the two ends. The CDR3 runs 14 residues. CDR1 SGHAT and CDR2 FQNNGV come from the germline V gene. This CDR3 is CASSFQGPNEKLFF. The DNA for the CDR3 is TGTGCCAGCAGCTTCCAGGGGCCTAATGAAAAACTGTTTTTT.

This clone was detected once. This chain uses TRBV7-2 with TRBJ2-7; 8 bases agree with TRBD1. Germline CDR1 SGHTA, CDR2 FQGNSA. With V trimmed by 3 bases and J by 5 bases, 6 bases remained unmatched. The CDR3 runs 14 residues. CDR3 sequence reads: CASSFTGGKNEQYF. The CDR3 nucleotides read TGTGCCAGCAGCTTTACAGGGGGGAAAAACGAGCAGTACTTC. The full variable domain, rest sourced from reference TRBV7-2 and TRBJ2-7, is GAGVSQSPSNKVTEKGKDVELRCDPISGHTALYWYRQSLGQGLEFLIYFQGNSAPDKSGLPSDRFSAERTGGSVSTLTIQRTQQEDSAVYLCASSFTGGKNEQYFGPGTRLTVT.

The gene calls are TRBV27 and TRBJ2-5; 9 bases are shared with TRBD2. CDR1 is MNHEY, CDR2 SMNVEV, per germline (reference sequence). The length of the CDR3 is 15 residues. Unmatched junction bases numbered 5, after V lost 5 bases and J lost 1 base. The CDR3 region is CASSPGTSSQETQYF. The CDR3 coding sequence is TGTGCCAGCAGTCCCGGGACTAGCAGCCAAGAGACCCAGTACTTC.

The chain links TRBV29-1 to TRBJ1-2; 8 nucleotides agree with TRBD1. Germline V gene sequence: CDR1 SQVTM, CDR2 ANQGSEA. V lost 3 bases, J lost 3 bases, and 6 bases stayed unmatched. The CDR3 covers 14 residues. The CDR3 sequence: CSVDVQGEHYGYTF. The CDR3 coding sequence is TGCAGCGTTGACGTACAGGGGGAGCACTATGGCTACACCTTC.